The 5 T cell receptor beta chains listed next were all sequenced from one sample in a study of blood T cell repertoires in COVID-19. The assay was immunoSEQ multiplex PCR, and TCRdb's table has in-frame clones only and misses some. Altogether approximately 200,000 clones are present, about nine tenths being singletons, with the ten largest covering around 1.9%. Sequencing was performed on peripheral blood. All receptors derive from a man between 65 and 85 years old with active or convalescent COVID-19.

The chain links TRBV5-1 to TRBJ2-7; tentative D call: TRBD2 (5 bases). This CDR3 spans 14 amino acids. V shed 3 bases and J shed 7 bases, with 17 bases lying between them. The germline gives CDR1 SGHRS, CDR2 YFSETQ. The chain's CDR3 is CASSSRRREDEQYF. The CDR3 nucleotides are TGCGCCAGCAGCTCCCGCCGCCGGGAAGATGAGCAGTACTTC.

V usage is TRBV15 and J usage is TRBJ2-5; 8 bases line up with TRBD1. CDR3 size: 14 residues. In germline, CDR1 is LNHNV, CDR2 YYDKDF (reference sequence). V dropped 2 bases and J dropped 5; count of bases not matched to a gene: 4. For the CDR3, the DNA is TGTGCCACCAGCAGACGGACAGGGAGGGAGACCCAGTACTTC. Translated: CATSRRTGRETQYF.

The V gene is TRBV19, the J gene TRBJ2-2, with 8 positions matching TRBD1. Trimming removed 5 bases from V and 4 bases from J; junction bases left unmatched: 6. The CDR3 runs 15 residues. Germline lookup yields CDR1 LNHDA and CDR2 SQIVND (reference sequence). The CDR3 DNA reads TGTGCCAGTAGTCCCAGGACAGGGCCCACCGGGGAGCTGTTTTTT. It codes for CASSPRTGPTGELFF. Combining the CDR3 with reference TRBV19 and TRBJ2-2 gives the whole variable domain DGGITQSPKYLFRKEGQNVTLSCEQNLNHDAMYWYRQDPGQGLRLIYYSQIVNDFQKGDIAEGYSVSREKKESFPLTVTSAQKNPTAFYLCASSPRTGPTGELFFGEGSRLTVL.

The chain is built from TRBV6-5 and TRBJ1-6; 11 bases map to TRBD1. The trim removed 7 bases at V and 9 bases at J, leaving 5 bases unmatched. Germline loops: CDR1 MNHEY, CDR2 SVGAGI. The CDR3 is made up of 14 amino acids. This chain's CDR3 is CASTRTGGTSPLHF. CDR3 nucleotide sequence: TGTGCCAGCACCAGGACAGGGGGCACTTCACCCCTCCACTTT.

In its sample, this clone was seen once. CDR3 residues: CASSLYSGNTIYF. The CDR3 nucleotides are TGTGCCAGCAGTTTATACAGTGGAAACACCATATATTTT. V is TRBV27 and J is TRBJ1-3; D remains ambiguous. Germline CDR1 MNHEY, CDR2 SMNVEV (reference sequence). This CDR3 comprises 13 residues. Between the trimmed V and J ends, which lost 1 base and 3 bases, there was a span of 4 bases.